This T cell receptor beta chain was sequenced for a study of cytomegalovirus exposure and HLA in healthy donors. Study-level results: Reportedly, HLA-A and HLA-B alleles of most subjects were accurately predicted from TCR beta. Most TCR beta V segments were productive about 87% or about 30% of the time in an earlier analysis. It was 150 to 200 TCR beta chains that were listed as cytomegalovirus-associated.

On this clone itself: What it binds is unknown.

Germline-derived CDR1 and CDR2 are SGHTA and FQGNSA. Trimming left V 7 bases short and J 10 bases short, with 25 bases between. The CDR3 runs 15 residues. The PCR ran on 60 Vbeta and 13 Jbeta primers. Libraries were prepared by immunoSEQ multiplex PCR; TCRdb keeps only in-frame clonotypes and omits some of them. The sample has around 120,000 clones; the top ten hold 0.55% to 0.65%. This sequence was found in a middle-aged man in good health and CMV-seronegative. The sample was PBMCs. The chain employs TRBV7-2 and TRBJ1-1, with D perhaps TRBD1 (5 bases). The chain's CDR3 is CASNLFWGAGSGAFF. The DNA for the CDR3 is TGTGCCAGCAACCTGTTTTGGGGCGCCGGGTCGGGAGCTTTCTTT. The complete variable domain, with remaining parts taken from reference TRBV7-2 and TRBJ1-1, reads GAGVSQSPSNKVTEKGKDVELRCDPISGHTALYWYRQSLGQGLEFLIYFQGNSAPDKSGLPSDRFSAERTGGSVSTLTIQRTQQEDSAVYLCASNLFWGAGSGAFFGQGTRLTVV.